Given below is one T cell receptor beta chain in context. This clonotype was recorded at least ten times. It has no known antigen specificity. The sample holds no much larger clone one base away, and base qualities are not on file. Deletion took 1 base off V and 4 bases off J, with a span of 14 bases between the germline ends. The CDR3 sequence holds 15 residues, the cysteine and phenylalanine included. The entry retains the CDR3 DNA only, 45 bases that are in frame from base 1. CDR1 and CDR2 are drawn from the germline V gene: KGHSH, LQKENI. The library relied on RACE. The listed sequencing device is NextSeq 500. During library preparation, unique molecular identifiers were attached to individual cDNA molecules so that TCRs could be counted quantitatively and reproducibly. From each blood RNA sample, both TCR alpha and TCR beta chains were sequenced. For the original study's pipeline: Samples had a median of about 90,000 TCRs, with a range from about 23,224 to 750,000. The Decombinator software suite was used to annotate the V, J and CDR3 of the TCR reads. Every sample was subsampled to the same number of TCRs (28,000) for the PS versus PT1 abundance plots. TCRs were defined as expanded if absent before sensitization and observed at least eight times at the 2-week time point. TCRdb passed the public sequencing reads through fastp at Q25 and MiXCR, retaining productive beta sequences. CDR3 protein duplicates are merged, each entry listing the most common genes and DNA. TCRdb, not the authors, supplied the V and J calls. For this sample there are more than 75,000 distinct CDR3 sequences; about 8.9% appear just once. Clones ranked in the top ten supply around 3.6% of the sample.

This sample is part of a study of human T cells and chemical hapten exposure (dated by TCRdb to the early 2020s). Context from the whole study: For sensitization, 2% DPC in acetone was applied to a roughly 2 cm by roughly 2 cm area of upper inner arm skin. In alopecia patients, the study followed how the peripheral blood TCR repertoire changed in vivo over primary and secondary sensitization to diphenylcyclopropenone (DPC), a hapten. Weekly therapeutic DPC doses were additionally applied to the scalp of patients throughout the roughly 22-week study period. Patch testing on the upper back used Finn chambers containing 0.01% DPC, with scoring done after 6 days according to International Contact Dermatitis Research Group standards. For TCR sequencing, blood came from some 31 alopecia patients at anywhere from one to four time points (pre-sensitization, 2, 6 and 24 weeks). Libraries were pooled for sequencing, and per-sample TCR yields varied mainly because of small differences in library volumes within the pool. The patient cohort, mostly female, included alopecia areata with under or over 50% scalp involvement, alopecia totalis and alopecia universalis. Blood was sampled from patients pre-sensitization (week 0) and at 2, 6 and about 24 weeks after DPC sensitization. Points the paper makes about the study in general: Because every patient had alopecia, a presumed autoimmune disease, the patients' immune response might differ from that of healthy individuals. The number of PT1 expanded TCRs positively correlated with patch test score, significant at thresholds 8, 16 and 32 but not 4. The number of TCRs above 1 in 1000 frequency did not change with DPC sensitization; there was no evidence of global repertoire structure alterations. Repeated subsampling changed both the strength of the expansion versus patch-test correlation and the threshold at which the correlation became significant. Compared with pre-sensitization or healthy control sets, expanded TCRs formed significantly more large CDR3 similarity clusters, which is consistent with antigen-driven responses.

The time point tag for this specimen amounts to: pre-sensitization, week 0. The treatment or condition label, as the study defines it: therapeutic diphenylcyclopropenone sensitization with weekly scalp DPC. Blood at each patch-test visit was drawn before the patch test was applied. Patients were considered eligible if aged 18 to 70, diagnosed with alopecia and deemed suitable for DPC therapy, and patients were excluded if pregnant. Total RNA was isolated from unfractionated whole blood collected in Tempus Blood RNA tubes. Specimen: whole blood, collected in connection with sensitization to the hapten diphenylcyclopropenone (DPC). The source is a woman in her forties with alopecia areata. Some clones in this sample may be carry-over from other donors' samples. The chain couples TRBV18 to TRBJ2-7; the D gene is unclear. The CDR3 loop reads CASSPRSPEGYEQYF. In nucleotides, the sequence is TGTGCCAGCTCACCACGGTCACCGGAAGGGTACGAGCAGTACTTC. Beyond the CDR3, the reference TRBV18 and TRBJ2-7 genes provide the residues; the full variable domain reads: NAGVMQNPRHLVRRRGQEARLRCSPMKGHSHVYWYRQLPEEGLKFMVYLQKENIIDESGMPKERFSAEFPKEGPSILRIQQVVRGDSAAYFCASSPRSPEGYEQYFGPGTRLTVT.